This T cell receptor (beta chain) is drawn from a study of vaccination and CD4 T cells after COVID-19. Study overall: Four females and six males made up the convalescents, two of whom were Hispanic.

The Oncomine TCR Beta short-read assay was applied to DNA of cultured CD4+ T cells. One entry per CDR3 protein, called by TCRdb with MiXCR from the PCR reads. Counted here are fewer than 25,000 distinct CDR3 sequences, around 43% occurring once; the ten biggest clones make up around 13%. Regarding treatment: roughly 10-day PBMC culture with coronavirus spike peptide pools or control peptides (ViraFEST assay). Spanning March to December 2020, the positive PCR dates came before US Alpha, Beta and Delta variants. Culture of two million PBMCs per well took place with 8.5 to 10 IU/ml IL-2 and 8.5 to 10 ug/ml peptide pools. General study findings and limits: Convalescent patients had a median around 90% of post-vaccine SARS-CoV-2-reactive clones that were detected only after vaccination, not before it.

Worth noting for this clonotype: Its specificity is not known.

The CDR3 has 14 residues. Germline V lookup: CDR1 SNHLY, CDR2 FYNNEI. Unmatched junction bases numbered 5, after V lost 6 bases and J lost 5 bases. The sample taken for sequencing was CD4+ T cells from blood, cultured in vitro. This TCR was sampled from a human donor who had recovered from COVID-19. The rearrangement joins TRBV2 to TRBJ1-5; TRBD1 agrees at 9 bases. This CDR3 reads CASSDRTGDQPQHF. In nucleotides, the CDR3 is TGTGCCAGCAGCGACCGGACAGGGGATCAGCCCCAGCATTTT.